The clone carrying this T cell receptor beta chain was counted many times. Its antigen is currently unknown. The data derive from a study of neurological immune-mediated disorders. The time point denotes: technical triplicate 1. Where libraries were unsorted, they were derived from 2 million PBMCs stored at -80 degrees C. TCRdb recomputed calls from the 5' RACE reads with MiXCR, one row per CDR3 protein. The sample has 30,000 to 40,000 distinct CDR3 sequences, around 10% seen once; the top ten hold 3.5% to 4%. Points from the study as a whole: Private repertoires in all groups were suggested by the absence of shared CDR3 amino acid sequences among expanded clones across subjects.

This CDR3 has 11 amino acids. CDR1 is ENHRY, CDR2 SYGVKD, per germline. Trimming pared 2 bases from V and 7 bases from J, leaving 6 bases between. The sequenced sample consisted of PBMCs. The chain employs TRBV10-3 and TRBJ2-7; no clear D. This sequence was found in a man aged 55 to 70 with HTLV-1-associated myelopathy (HAM/TSP). The CDR3 loop is CAISEGNEQYF. The DNA for the CDR3 is TGTGCCATCAGTGAGGGGAATGAGCAGTACTTC.